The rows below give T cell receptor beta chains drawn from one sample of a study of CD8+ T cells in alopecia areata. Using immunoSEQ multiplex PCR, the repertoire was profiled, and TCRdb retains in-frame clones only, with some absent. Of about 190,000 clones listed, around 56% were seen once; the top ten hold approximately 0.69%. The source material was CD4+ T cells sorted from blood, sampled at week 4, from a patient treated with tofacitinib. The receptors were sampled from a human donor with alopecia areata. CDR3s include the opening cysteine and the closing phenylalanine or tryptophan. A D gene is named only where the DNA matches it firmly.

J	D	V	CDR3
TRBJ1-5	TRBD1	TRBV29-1	CSAKGGGNQPQHF
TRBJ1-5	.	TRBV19	CASSIDQSQPQHF
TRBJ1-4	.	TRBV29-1	CSVKTGPSATNEKLFF
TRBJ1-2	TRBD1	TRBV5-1	CASSLSPGTGYGYTF
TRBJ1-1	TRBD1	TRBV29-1	CSVVRDRGSTEAFF
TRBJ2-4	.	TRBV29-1	CSVGTGKNIQYF
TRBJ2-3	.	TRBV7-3	CASSLLGTDTQYF
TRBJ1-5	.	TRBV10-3	CAISEDRNQPQHF
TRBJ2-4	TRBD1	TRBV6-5	CASWTGAKNIQYF
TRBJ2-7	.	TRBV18	CASSPTGGSGRYEQYF
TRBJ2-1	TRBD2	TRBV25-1	CASSEFGGRGYNEQFF
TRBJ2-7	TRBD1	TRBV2	CASGQVLAYEQYF
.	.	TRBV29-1	CSVMGQGGYEQYF
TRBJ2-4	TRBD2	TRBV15	CATSRRAKRESIQYF
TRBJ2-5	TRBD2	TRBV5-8	CASSLLGGRAAETQYF
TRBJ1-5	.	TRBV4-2	CASSQYYTAIQPQHF
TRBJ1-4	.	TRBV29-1	CSSRLGEKLFF
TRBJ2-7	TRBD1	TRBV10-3	CATGGDRDDEQYF
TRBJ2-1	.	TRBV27	CASSYRGNNEQFF
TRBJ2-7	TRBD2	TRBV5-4	CASSPRRENYEQYF
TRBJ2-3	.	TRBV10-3	CAISESTDTQYF
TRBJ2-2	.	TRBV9	CASSGRTTNTGELFF
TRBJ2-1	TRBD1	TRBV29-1	CSVERDSQYNEQFF
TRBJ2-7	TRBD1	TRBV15	CATSRDSYYEQYF
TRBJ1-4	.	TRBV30	CAWDARGEKLFF
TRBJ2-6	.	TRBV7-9	CASSETRSGANVLTF
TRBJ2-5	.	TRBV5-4	CASSFPTGAGETQYF
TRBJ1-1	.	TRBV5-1	CASSNGYTEAFF
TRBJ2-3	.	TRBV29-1	CSAPSGNTDTQYF
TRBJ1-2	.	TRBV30	CAWSVGSGNGYTF
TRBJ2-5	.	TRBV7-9	CASSFVAGAQETQYF
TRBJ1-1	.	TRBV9	CASSPKLQGHEAFF
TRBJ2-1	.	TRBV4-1	CASSFQGSDEQFF
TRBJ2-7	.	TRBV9	CASSVGPGDREQYF
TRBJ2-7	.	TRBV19	CASSGSTGYEQYF
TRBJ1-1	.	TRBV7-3	CASSLTRDTEAFF
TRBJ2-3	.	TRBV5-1	CASSRSGQITDTQYF
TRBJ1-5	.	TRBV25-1	CASSESTRDQPQHF
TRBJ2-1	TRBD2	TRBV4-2	CASSRAGGQNNEQFF
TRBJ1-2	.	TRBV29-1	CSVEAGQSANYGYTF
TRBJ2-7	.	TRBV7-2	CASSLVGVTRAHEQYF
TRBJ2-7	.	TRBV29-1	CSVARDYEQYF
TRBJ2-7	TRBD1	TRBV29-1	CSVGSYDRGYYEQYF
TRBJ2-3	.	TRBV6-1	CAALGPTDTQYF
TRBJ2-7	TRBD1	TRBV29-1	CSVKIPGQSYEQYF
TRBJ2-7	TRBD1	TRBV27	CASSLRQGINEQYF
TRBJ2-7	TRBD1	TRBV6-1	CASSVRDRIF
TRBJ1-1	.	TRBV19	CATLQGGSGTEAFF
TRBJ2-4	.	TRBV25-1	CASSDVDRAKNIQYF
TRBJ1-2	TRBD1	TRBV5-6	CASSSPGQAANYGYTF
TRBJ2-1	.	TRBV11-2	CASSLVGNEQFF
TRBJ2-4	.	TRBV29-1	CSVAGLGLIQYF
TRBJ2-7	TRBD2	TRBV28	CASRTSGPSYEQYF
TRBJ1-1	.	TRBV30	CAWSVGDGTEAFF
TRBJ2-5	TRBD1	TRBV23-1	CASSQSATGRQETQYF
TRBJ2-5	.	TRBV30	CAWSAPVEARETQYF
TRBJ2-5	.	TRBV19	CASGRAQETQYF